This TCR beta chain emerged from a study of cytomegalovirus exposure and HLA in healthy donors (dated by TCRdb to 2016 to 2017). For the wider study: An earlier analysis of roughly 630 of the donors reported roughly 270 Gb of sequence data and about 100 million unique TCR beta sequences from 150 million to 200 million T cells. On average, 235,054 unique TCR beta nucleotide sequences were sequenced per donor among a few hundred genotyped donors of the cohort, with 15% to 20% of those sequences being non-productive. The study profiled the T cell repertoires of hundreds of subjects by immunosequencing and related them to cytomegalovirus serostatus. The number of donors typed differed by locus, with about 629-630 for A, B, C, DRB1 and DQB1, about 500 for DQA1, nearly 610 for DPA1, and 472 for DPB1. An earlier analysis of some 600 of the donors applied high-throughput TCR beta sequencing to assess whether each TCR beta V gene segment acted as functional or pseudogenic. Genome-wide SNP genotypes for about 60% of the roughly 700 donors were used in a later genetic analysis, which treated that subset as a discovery cohort. In the later analysis, no new phenotypic data were used to find candidate immune exposures; instead, reliance was placed on TCR beta sequences and their occurrence across donors. About 320 gigabases of sequencing data and 70 million to 100 million unique TCR sequences were included in an early release covering over 600 HLA-typed donors. Donor age, sex, ethnicity and CMV serostatus were compiled together with the repertoire data. The aim of the study was to test whether cataloging public T cell receptors could identify signatures of past pathogen exposure. Both class I and class II loci were covered by HLA typing, at four-digit resolution. Every discovery cohort repertoire had been produced on one sequencing platform. Besides the first cohort of roughly 700 subjects, a separate validation cohort made up of over 100 different subjects was used. Among the roughly 390 genotyped donors, approximately 77% belonged to the genetic ancestry cluster associated with self-reported Caucasian donors. Roughly 5 DR-DQ haplotypes were handled as single units for association and clustering, since linkage in the cohort was strong. The study combined high-throughput TCR immunosequencing, statistical association of individual TCRs with disease status, and machine learning to predict cytomegalovirus infection status. A later analysis re-analyzed previously published TCR beta repertoires from roughly 690 donors and added high-resolution HLA genotyping to study TCR occurrence patterns. Study-level results and caveats: Specific HLA alleles were associated with some 15,000 TCR beta sequences at a false discovery rate of 0.05 in a later analysis. In both the original and validation cohorts, the classifier was reported to diagnose cytomegalovirus status with high specificity and sensitivity. Three of the identified cytomegalovirus-associated TCR beta chains were confirmed in vitro to be specific for cytomegalovirus antigens. A later analysis found that HLA-associated TCR beta chains were more clonally expanded and had lower generation probabilities than equally common non-associated chains. The sequencing pipeline was judged likely to have produced a cluster of highly shared sequence variants as a technical artifact. The earlier analysis of 587 of the donors excluded around 17 rarely observed V segments, including chromosome 9 orphons, because counts were too low. The presence/absence analyses assumed that sequencing depth was roughly uniform across donors, and that assumption may not be true. Linkage disequilibrium might explain the correlated functional status among segregating V segments, but an unknown experimental factor could not be excluded. A further reported finding was that TCR beta sequences accurately predicted the HLA-A and HLA-B alleles for most subjects in the first cohort. The authors suggested that the approach could potentially be generalized to other disease states and immunological phenotypes. Because HLA typing was unavailable for some donors at each locus, only the typed subset was used in association tests. Across donors, most TCR sequences were observed very rarely, whereas some public TCRs were present in many individuals. Compared with the roughly 670-donor mean, donors in an Asian-associated ancestry cluster had fewer N-insertions in productive TCRs, according to a later genetic analysis. CMV serostatus was the only immune exposure information available for the cohort. In this cohort, only TCR beta chains were sequenced, and detectable features were limited by the absence of alpha or paired-chain data. In a later analysis, the rate of TCR association differed among HLA loci, with DRB1 alleles having the most associated TCRs and HLA-C alleles having the fewest. An earlier analysis of 450 to 750 of the donors showed that most TCR beta V segments appeared in productive rearrangements either about 87% or about 30% of the time, which broadly matched IMGT annotations. Because the 87-base-pair reads could not distinguish some IMGT-functional V segments, including TRBV6-2 and TRBV6-3, those segments were excluded. The study gave a list of about 150 TCR beta chains associated with cytomegalovirus. Most CMV-associated TCR beta chains appeared to be HLA-restricted in a later analysis, and the HLA associations seemed to be driven largely by CMV exposure. In a later genetic analysis, a missense DCLRE1C variant was associated with V-gene and J-gene trimming of TCR beta chains, and the association was replicated in an independent cohort. Strong co-occurrence of HLA alleles, especially DR and DQ, made assigning TCR associations to individual alleles difficult. Several of the top co-occurrence clusters appeared to be linked to parvovirus B19, influenza, CMV and Epstein-Barr virus, according to a later analysis.

The library came from the immunoSEQ multiplex PCR assay. For the multiplex PCR, a mixture combining 60 forward primers for TCR Vbeta segments and 13 reverse primers for TCR Jbeta segments was used. A multiplex PCR assay on genomic DNA amplified the CDR3 region of rearranged TCR beta genes. The amplified TCR beta libraries were sequenced on the Illumina HiSeq System as 87-base-pair reads. The study's own analysis went as follows. In a later analysis, 77 million or so unique TCR beta chains were counted across the approximately 640 repertoires, and roughly 11 million of these chains were shared by at least two donors. A nearest-neighbor algorithm error-corrected the raw reads and collapsed the reads into unique sequences, merging closely related sequences to remove PCR and sequencing errors. To assign V, D and J gene segments, CDR3 sequences were aligned to IMGT reference sequences. Each retained sequence needed at least a six-nucleotide match to both a V gene segment and a J gene segment. A rearrangement counted as productive if the CDR3 had no stop codons and remained in frame with V and J, and every other rearrangement counted as non-productive. CDR3 was defined by IMGT convention, running from the second conserved V-encoded cysteine to the conserved J-encoded phenylalanine. The earlier analysis of a few hundred of the donors excluded any sequence lacking an unambiguous match to a single V gene segment. An earlier analysis of about 600 of the donors called V segments functional above 56.7% productive rearrangements and segregating when the between-donor standard deviation exceeded 5%. A statistical classification framework was built for diagnosing cytomegalovirus status from the catalog of TCR beta chain sequences. A later analysis assigned V and J genes by comparing TCR nucleotide sequences with IMGT/GENE-DB human TR gene sequences. In a later analysis, CDR3 sequences and most-parsimonious VDJ recombination scenarios were assigned using the TCRdist pipeline. A later analysis defined each TCR beta chain by its CDR3 amino acid sequence plus V-gene family, and excluded reads lacking a unique V-gene family. A later analysis removed roughly 590 highly shared, low-generation-probability nucleotide sequences to deal with suspected cross-contamination and a sequencing artifact. In a later analysis, a clonal expansion index was calculated for each public chain from normalized within-repertoire ranks of inferred template counts. A later analysis computed generation probabilities with a VDJ recombination model fitted to out-of-frame rearrangements, and checked the results against IGoR. A later analysis scored TCR-TCR, TCR-HLA and TCR-CMV co-occurrence with hypergeometric tests, applying a repertoire-size bias correction to TCR pairs. A later analysis estimated false discovery rates by permuting HLA or CMV assignments 20 times. In a later analysis, co-occurring TCRs were grouped using DBSCAN, with TCRdist sequence similarity added in when clustering inside HLA-allele-positive subsets. Repertoires with fewer than 30,000 or more than 120,000 public chains, plus five repertoires with anomalous nucleotide sharing, were excluded from co-occurrence clustering. The table was pulled from immuneACCESS by TCRdb, which kept in-frame rearrangements only. Such tables lose some clones; where checked, under half of the loss comes from unresolved V genes, and the rest has no known cause. D and trimming were read from the DNA, whereas the V and J calls and clone size are those reported in that table. Here the sample has over 200,000 clones; roughly 91% occur a single time. Roughly 1% of the sample lies in the top ten.

The germline ends are 12 bases apart after V is trimmed by 0 bases and J by 5 bases. Sequences LGHNA (CDR1) and YNFKEQ (CDR2) are obtained from the germline V gene. From the cysteine through the phenylalanine, the CDR3 covers 15 amino acids. Kept here is only the CDR3 DNA, which spans 45 bases and is read in frame from base 1. The cohort was made up of under 800 healthy bone marrow donors. At the time of sampling, all cohort members were nominally healthy, though unrecorded immune exposures were likely present. The donor tested CMV seronegative, placing the donor among the 350 or so seronegative members of the cohort. A peripheral blood sample was collected from each donor, and TCR beta sequencing was performed on peripheral blood mononuclear cells. Genomic DNA extraction from the blood cell samples was performed with the Qiagen DNeasy Blood Extraction Kit. Points on this clone: Its cognate antigen has yet to be identified. No much larger clone exists at a distance of one base, and base qualities are not known.

The origin of this receptor is a woman under 30 in good health and CMV-seronegative. The sequencing sample was made of PBMCs. This chain joins TRBV4-2 to TRBJ2-3; 6 matching bases give a weak D call of TRBD2. In nucleotide form, the sequence is TGTGCCAGCAGCCAAGACGGGGGTCGACGAGATACGCAGTATTTT. This translates into CASSQDGGRRDTQYF.